A selection of T cell receptor beta chains follows, all from one sample in a study of shared clonotypes between healthy human individuals. Produced via immunoSEQ multiplex PCR; TCRdb's table is partial and in-frame only. Of roughly 1,100,000 clones in the sample, more than 60% were seen once. The sequencing input was memory CD4+ T cells sorted from blood. All receptors derive from a man younger than 35 in good health. Both conserved end residues are part of each CDR3. The order of the fields is CDR3 DNA, CDR3 protein, clone size, V gene, J gene, D gene. D genes are given only for firm matches. Clone size appears in some rows only: once, few, many, or a class for an expanded clone.

TGTGCCAGCAGCGTAGCTCCCGGGCTAGCGGGAGGGCAAAGCTCCTACGAGCAGTACTTC	CASSVAPGLAGGQSSYEQYF	.	TRBV9	TRBJ2-7	TRBD2
TGTGCCAGCAGGGACAACAATCAGCCCCAGCATTTT	CASRDNNQPQHF	.	TRBV2	TRBJ1-5	.
TGTGCCAGCAGTTCGCTAGCGCGGTCGATCCAAGAGACCCAGTACTTC	CASSSLARSIQETQYF	.	TRBV6-6	TRBJ2-5	.
TGTGCCAGCAGCTTGGCCGGGACCCAGTACTTC	CASSLAGTQYF	.	TRBV5-6	TRBJ2-5	.
TGCGCCAGCAGCCGAACGGGGGACTCCTACGAGCAGTACTTC	CASSRTGDSYEQYF	.	TRBV5-1	TRBJ2-7	.
TGTGCCAGCAGCCAATTCAGACAGGTTGGGACTGAAGCTTTCTTT	CASSQFRQVGTEAFF	once	TRBV7-6	TRBJ1-1	.
TGTGCCAGCAGACTCGGGACTAGCGGGGGGCCAAACAATGAGCAGTTCTTC	CASRLGTSGGPNNEQFF	.	TRBV7-9	TRBJ2-1	TRBD2
TGTGCCAGCAGCATGACAGGGGGCACTGAAGCTTTCTTT	CASSMTGGTEAFF	.	TRBV11-2	TRBJ1-1	TRBD1
TGTGCCAGCAGTGTATACAGGGGGCCCTACGAGCAGTACTTC	CASSVYRGPYEQYF	.	TRBV6-1	TRBJ2-7	TRBD1
TGCGCCAGCAGCCCTAGACAGGGGGCGCGTTATGGCTACACCTTC	CASSPRQGARYGYTF	.	TRBV4-3	TRBJ1-2	TRBD1
TGTGCCAGCTCCCCCGGGCAGTCGACAGAGCAGTACTTC	CASSPGQSTEQYF	.	TRBV18	TRBJ2-7	.
TGTGCCAGCAGTGAAGTCGGAGGGTGGAATCAGCCCCAGCATTTT	CASSEVGGWNQPQHF	.	TRBV6-1	TRBJ1-5	.
TGTGCCAGCAGTTTAGGGATTCAAGAGACCCAGTACTTC	CASSLGIQETQYF	.	TRBV27	TRBJ2-5	.
TGTGCCAGCAGCTTTGACCAAGAGACCCAGTACTTC	CASSFDQETQYF	few	TRBV5-4	TRBJ2-5	.
TGTGCCAGCAGCGTAACTAGCGGGGGACCCAATGAGCAGTTCTTC	CASSVTSGGPNEQFF	.	TRBV5-4	TRBJ2-1	TRBD2
TGCGCCAGCAGCTTGGTTACGGGACCAGTCAATGAGCAGTTCTTC	CASSLVTGPVNEQFF	.	TRBV5-1	TRBJ2-1	.
TGCGCCAGCAGCCCCCAGGTGGGAGAGCAGTACTTC	CASSPQVGEQYF	once	TRBV5-1	TRBJ2-7	.
TGTGCCAGCAGCTTTCAGGGGGCGCACAATGAGCAGTTCTTC	CASSFQGAHNEQFF	.	TRBV7-6	TRBJ2-1	TRBD1
TGTGCCAGCTGCGCAGTCGGTACAGGCGACCAAGAGACCCAGTACTTC	CASCAVGTGDQETQYF	.	TRBV5-6	TRBJ2-5	.
TGTGCCAGCAGTTCTTTAGTGAACACTGAAGCTTTCTTT	CASSSLVNTEAFF	.	TRBV6-6	TRBJ1-1	.
TGCGCCAGCAGCCAAGATATACAGGCCAGCTACGAGCAGTACTTC	CASSQDIQASYEQYF	.	TRBV4-3	TRBJ2-7	.
TGTGCCAGTAGTTCTCGGACAGGGGGTAGTGGCTACACCTTC	CASSSRTGGSGYTF	few	TRBV19	TRBJ1-2	TRBD1
TGTGCCAGCAGCCCGGACGCTACGAGGCAGGCCCAGCATTTT	CASSPDATRQAQHF	.	TRBV7-2	TRBJ1-5	.
TGTGCCTTCGAGGGAGAGACCCAGTACTTC	CAFEGETQYF	.	TRBV7-9	TRBJ2-5	.
TGTGCCAGCAGCTTATACACCGCGGAAGATACGCAGTATTTT	CASSLYTAEDTQYF	.	TRBV7-9	TRBJ2-3	.
TGTGCCTGGAAGGACGGTCGGATTTGGGGCTCTGGAAACACCATATATTTT	CAWKDGRIWGSGNTIYF	.	TRBV30	TRBJ1-3	.
TGCAGCGTCGGGGACCTCTACGAGCAGTACTTC	CSVGDLYEQYF	few	TRBV29-1	TRBJ2-7	.
TGTGCCACACAGGAAGAAGCTTTCTTT	CATQEEAFF	few	TRBV6-4	TRBJ1-1	.